This T cell receptor (beta chain) emerged from a study of blood T cell repertoires in COVID-19. Study details: Sites in the United States, Italy and Spain provided acute and convalescent COVID-19 samples. Sources were T cells, B-cell-depleted T cells, or PBMCs; the material itself was cDNA or gDNA.

As originally analysed: Estimates of nucleated cell counts were drawn from the amplification of reference gene primers. TCRdb's copy holds only in-frame clones and misses some; the assay was immunoSEQ multiplex PCR. V and J calls and clone size are copied from that table; D and trimming were computed from the DNA. The table lists 150,000 to 200,000 clones, around 81% of them singletons. CDR1 and CDR2 from the germline V gene are SGHRS and YFSETQ. The V end was cut by 2 bases, the J end by 4 bases, with 9 bases between. The CDR3 sequence is 13 residues long. Sequencing was done on a sample of peripheral blood. This clonotype originated in a human donor with acute or convalescent COVID-19. The donor label of this sample is uncertain. The V gene is TRBV5-1, the J gene TRBJ1-1; no clear D. This chain's CDR3 is CASSFSEGTEAFF. DNA of the CDR3: TGCGCCAGCAGCTTTTCTGAGGGCACTGAAGCTTTCTTT.